This TCR beta chain was sequenced during a study of naive and memory T cell subsets (TCRdb year 2017). Some background on the complete study: The study applied an open-source, UMI-based TCR alpha and beta sequencing pipeline to sorted naive and memory peripheral blood T cell subsets. IgG serology results and the functional CMV T cell responses were in complete agreement. RNA was DNase-treated and reverse transcribed with TCR constant-region primers, mostly using SuperScript III.

General findings and caveats noted by the study authors: No ground truth was available to validate the repertoire findings for the naive and memory subsets. A power law was followed by TCR abundance, with an exponent that differed between naive and memory subsets but was consistent across the three individuals. Each clonotype was defined as a single alpha or beta chain sequence rather than as a paired alpha/beta receptor. RNA-based TCR counts may be influenced by expression changes linked to T cell activation and differentiation. After error correction, over 85% of naive TCR sequences appeared only once, giving much steeper abundance distributions than memory subsets. In both CD4 and CD8 cells, a rise in Gini index and a fall in Shannon and inverse Simpson diversity were observed from naive through CM, EM and EMRA.

Libraries came from UMI-ligation and nested PCR. The beta constant-region primer consisted of an equimolar mixture of two oligonucleotides that together covered TRBC1 and TRBC2. T4 RNA ligase 1 ligated a single-stranded oligonucleotide carrying the SP2 primer and a 12-nucleotide UMI to the cDNA 3' end. Four rounds of PCR were used to amplify ligated cDNA, with nested alpha and beta constant-region primers being used together with the SP2 primer. The ligation reaction was incubated at 16°C for 20-24 hours. PCR2 was typically performed as a SYBR Green qPCR and was stopped at a predetermined threshold so that over-amplification was prevented. Every purification after the first one was done using Agencourt AMPure XP magnetic beads. Library amounts were measured by Qubit and library quality was assessed on a TapeStation, where the main peak was expected at around 650 bp. Pooled libraries were sequenced on an Illumina MiSeq using v2 2x251 paired-end kits, and typically about 0.9-2 million reads were obtained per sample. Libraries were pooled at about 3.7 nM per sample, and roughly 5-7.5% PhiX was added to improve cluster recognition. Under the source paper's analysis protocol: Decombinator assigned V and J genes to Demultiplexor-processed FASTQ reads by tag matching, allowing a single base-pair mismatch. Collapsinator relied on UMIs to fix sequencing errors as well as frequency errors caused by PCR heterogeneity. CDR3Translator translated TCRs and extracted CDR3s from the conserved cysteine to the FGXG phenylalanine, flagging non-productive sequences. Gini, Shannon entropy and inverse Simpson indices were computed after subsampling the repertoires to the same number of UMI-defined TCRs. Power-law fits to clonotype abundance distributions were performed by maximum likelihood within the linear range. When run on a single naive CD8 sample, MIGEC and the pipeline yielded similar UMI counts, similar unique TCR numbers and similar clonal distributions. The repertoires were searched for some 7,300 CMV-associated CDR3 sequences that had been compiled from VDJdb and a published dataset. Using fastp trimming at Q25 and MiXCR clonotype assembly, TCRdb reanalyzed the public sequencing data and kept in-frame beta chains. Entries that share a CDR3 protein sequence are merged under the most common genes and DNA. V and J calls and clone size were set by TCRdb, not the authors. The sample table holds approximately 89,000 distinct CDR3 sequences, of which 7% to 7.5% were seen once. The ten most abundant clones make up about 1.6% of the sample.

This clonotype occurred many times. No antigen is known for it. Per-base qualities were not stored, and no clone one base away is much larger. Reading from cysteine to phenylalanine, the CDR3 counts 11 amino acids. Of all the DNA, just the CDR3 is kept, 33 bases in frame from base 1. Trimming at the junction amounts to 7 bases on V and 4 bases on J, and the germline ends lie 8 bases apart. The germline V gene specifies MNHEY as CDR1 and SVGEGT as CDR2. From the second PCR step on, the TCR alpha and beta chain libraries were amplified in separate reactions. The CMV status of each donor was determined by measuring IFNgamma production from CD4+ T cells after fresh PBMCs had been stimulated overnight with CMV viral lysate. CD4 T cells were positively selected with Miltenyi beads, followed by positive selection of CD8 T cells from the CD4-negative fraction. Cells stained for CD3, CD4, CD8, CD45RA, CD27 and a live/dead dye were sorted on a BD Aria II into four subsets by CD45RA and CD27. A few healthy volunteers provided blood, and each donor's sample was split into CD4 and CD8 T cells and then further divided into four differentiation subsets. Roughly 120 ml of peripheral blood was taken from each donor, and PBMC were separated by density-gradient centrifugation on Ficoll-Paque PLUS. After sorting, cells were lysed in RLT buffer, RNA was extracted using a Qiagen RNeasy kit, and the extracted RNA was stored at -80 degrees C.

The sample consisted of central memory CD4+ T cells from blood. Per the publication, the cell subset or site label means: central memory, CD45RA- CD27+. Recombination connected TRBV6-2 or TRBV6-3 to TRBJ2-7; tentative D gene TRBD2, with 5 bases matching. The receptor was isolated from a human donor in good health. For the CDR3, the sequence is CASMDLYEQYF. The nucleotide sequence reads TGTGCCAGCATGGACTTGTACGAGCAGTACTTC.